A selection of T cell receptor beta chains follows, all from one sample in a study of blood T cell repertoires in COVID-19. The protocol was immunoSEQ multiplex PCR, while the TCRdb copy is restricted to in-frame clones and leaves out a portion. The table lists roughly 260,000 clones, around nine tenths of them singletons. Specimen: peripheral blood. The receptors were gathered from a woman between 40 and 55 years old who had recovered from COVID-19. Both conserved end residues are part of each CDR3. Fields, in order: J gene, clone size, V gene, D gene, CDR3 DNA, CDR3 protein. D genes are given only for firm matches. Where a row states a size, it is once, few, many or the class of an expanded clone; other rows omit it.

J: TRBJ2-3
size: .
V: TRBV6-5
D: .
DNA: TGTGCCAGCAGTCCCTCTCGTGTTAGCACAGATACGCAGTATTTT
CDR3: CASSPSRVSTDTQYF

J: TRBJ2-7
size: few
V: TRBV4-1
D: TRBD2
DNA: TGCGCCAGCAGCCAAGGGGCCGCGGGAGGACCATCTCCCCTATCCTACGAGCAGTACTTC
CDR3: CASSQGAAGGPSPLSYEQYF

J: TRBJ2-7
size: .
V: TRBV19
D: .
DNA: TGTGCCAGTAGTAAGGCGGGGTCCTACGAGCAGTACTTC
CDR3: CASSKAGSYEQYF

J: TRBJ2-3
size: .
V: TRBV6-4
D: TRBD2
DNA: TGTGCCAGCAGTACTACTAGCGCCGGCACAGATACGCAGTATTTT
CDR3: CASSTTSAGTDTQYF

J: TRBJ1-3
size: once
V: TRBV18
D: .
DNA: TGTGCCAGCTCACCCTATGCGCCAGGATCGTGGGGAAACACCATATATTTT
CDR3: CASSPYAPGSWGNTIYF

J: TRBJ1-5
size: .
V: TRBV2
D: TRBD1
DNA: TGTGCCAGCAGCGGGACAGGGAGTTCCTATAGCAATCAGCCCCAGCATTTT
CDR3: CASSGTGSSYSNQPQHF

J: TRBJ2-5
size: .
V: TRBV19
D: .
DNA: TGTGCCAGTAGTATATCGGCGGGACAAGAGACCCAGTACTTC
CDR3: CASSISAGQETQYF

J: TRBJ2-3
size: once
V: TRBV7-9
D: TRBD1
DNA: TGTGCCAGCAGCTTTTACAGGGGCGGCACAGATACGCAGTATTTT
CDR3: CASSFYRGGTDTQYF

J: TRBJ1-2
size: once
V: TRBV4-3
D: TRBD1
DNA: TGCGCCAGCAGCCAGGGGACAGGGTCATCTAACTATGGCTACACCTTC
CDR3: CASSQGTGSSNYGYTF

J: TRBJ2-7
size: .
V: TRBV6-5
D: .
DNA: TGTGCCAGCAGTTACTCGCGCACCTTCGCCTACGAGCAGTACTTC
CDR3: CASSYSRTFAYEQYF

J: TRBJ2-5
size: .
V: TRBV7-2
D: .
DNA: TGTGCCAGCAGCTCCATTACTCAAGAGACCCAGTACTTC
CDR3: CASSSITQETQYF

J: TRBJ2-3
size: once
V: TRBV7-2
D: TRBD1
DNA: TGTGCCAGCAGCTCCCTCCGACAGGGGGCGAACACAGATACGCAGTATTTT
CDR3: CASSSLRQGANTDTQYF

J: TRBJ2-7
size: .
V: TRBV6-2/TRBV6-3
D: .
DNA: TGTGCCAGCAGTTACGCGGGGCTGGCAGGCGAGCAGTACTTC
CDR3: CASSYAGLAGEQYF

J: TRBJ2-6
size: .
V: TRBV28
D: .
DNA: TGTGCCAGCCAATATAGCTCTGGGGCCAACGTCCTGACTTTC
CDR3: CASQYSSGANVLTF

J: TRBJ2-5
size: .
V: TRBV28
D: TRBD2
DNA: TGTGCCAGCAGCAGCGGGGGGCCAGGGGAGACCCAGTACTTC
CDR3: CASSSGGPGETQYF

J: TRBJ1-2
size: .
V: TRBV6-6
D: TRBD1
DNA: TGTGCCAGCAGTGAGGGAACAGGGGCCCGGTTTGGCTACACCTTC
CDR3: CASSEGTGARFGYTF

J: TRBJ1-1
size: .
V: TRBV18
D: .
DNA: TGTGCCAGCTCTCCAGACACCGCTGAAGCTTTCTTT
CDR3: CASSPDTAEAFF

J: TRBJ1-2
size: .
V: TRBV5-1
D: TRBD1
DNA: TGCGCCAGCAGCTTGGAAGGCAGGGGGCAAGGCTACACCTTC
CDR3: CASSLEGRGQGYTF

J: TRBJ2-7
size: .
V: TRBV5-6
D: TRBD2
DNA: TGTGCCAGCAGCCGCCGACTAGCGGGTATCTCCTACGAGCAGTACTTC
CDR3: CASSRRLAGISYEQYF

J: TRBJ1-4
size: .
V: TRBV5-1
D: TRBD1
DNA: TGCGCCAGCAGCCCGGGACAGGGGCCTTCAACTAATGAAAAACTGTTTTTT
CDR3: CASSPGQGPSTNEKLFF

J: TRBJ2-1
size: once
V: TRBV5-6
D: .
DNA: TGTGCCAGCAGCTTGGTGTACAGCCAATACAATGAGCAGTTCTTC
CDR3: CASSLVYSQYNEQFF

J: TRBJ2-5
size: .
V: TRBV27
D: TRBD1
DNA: TGTGCCAGCAGTCCGGCGGACAGGTTTCCAGAGACCCAGTACTTC
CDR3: CASSPADRFPETQYF

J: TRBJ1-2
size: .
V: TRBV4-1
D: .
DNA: TGCGCCAGCAGCCAAGATCAGGTCTCCAGTACTAACTATGGCTACACCTTC
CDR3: CASSQDQVSSTNYGYTF

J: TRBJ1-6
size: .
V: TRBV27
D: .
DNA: TGTGCCAGCAGTTTAGGCCGCGGGCCCCGTCCACCCCTCCACTTT
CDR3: CASSLGRGPRPPLHF

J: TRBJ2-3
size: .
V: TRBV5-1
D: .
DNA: TGCGCCAGCAGACTGCGGCCCGGACAGATCACAGATACGCAGTATTTT
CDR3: CASRLRPGQITDTQYF

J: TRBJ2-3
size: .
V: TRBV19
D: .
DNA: TGTGCCAGTAGTATACGACTGTCTTCTAGCACAGATACGCAGTATTTT
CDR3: CASSIRLSSSTDTQYF

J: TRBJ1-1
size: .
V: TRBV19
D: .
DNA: TGTGCCAGTAGTATAGGCAGGGTAAATGGGGCTGAAGCTTTCTTT
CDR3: CASSIGRVNGAEAFF